The 18 T cell receptor beta chains reported below all come from one sample, sequenced in a study of blood T cell repertoires in COVID-19. Generated by immunoSEQ multiplex PCR, the TCRdb table keeps only in-frame clones and is missing some. The sample has roughly 100,000 clones; 75% to 90% are singletons. Source material: peripheral blood. Every receptor here comes from a woman aged 65 to 85 with active or convalescent COVID-19.

The chain carries TRBV10-3 and TRBJ2-1; 9 bases are shared with TRBD2. Germline CDR1 and CDR2: ENHRY and SYGVKD. The length of the CDR3 is 18 residues. J lost 5 bases, V lost 4 bases, and 15 bases had no gene match. DNA of the CDR3: TGTGCCATCAGTGCTAGGGGTGGCGGGGGGGCCTTTGACAATGAGCAGTTCTTC. Protein product: CAISARGGGGAFDNEQFF.

The V and J genes are TRBV5-1 and TRBJ2-5, with D possibly matching TRBD1 (6 bases). The CDR3 contains 16 residues. The V gene lost 1 base and the J gene lost 0 bases, with 13 bases spanning the gap. Germline CDR1 and CDR2: SGHRS and YFSETQ. The CDR3 DNA reads as TGCGCCAGCAGCTTGAACCCCCGGGACAACCAAGAGACCCAGTACTTC. It yields the protein CASSLNPRDNQETQYF.

This clone was detected only once. This rearrangement joins TRBV19 to TRBJ2-1, with 7 nucleotides matching TRBD2. The CDR3 length is 16 residues. V shed 5 bases and J 0 bases; nucleotides not matched to a gene: 7. The V gene's germline CDR1 is LNHDA and CDR2 SQIVND (reference sequence). CDR3: CASSGVRGSSYNEQFF. As DNA, the CDR3 is TGTGCCAGTAGTGGGGTCCGCGGGAGCTCCTACAATGAGCAGTTCTTC.

The chain has TRBV5-4 and TRBJ1-3; 7 nucleotides agree with TRBD1. With V trimmed by 7 bases and J by 2 bases, 6 bases remained unmatched. This CDR3 comprises 14 residues. The germline V gene has CDR1 SGHNT and CDR2 YYREEE (reference sequence). In DNA form, the CDR3 reads TGTGCCAGCCAAGTCGGGACAGCTGGAAACACCATATATTTT. This sequence encodes CASQVGTAGNTIYF. Looking up the rest from reference TRBV5-4 and TRBJ1-3 gives the full variable domain: ETGVTQSPTHLIKTRGQQVTLRCSSQSGHNTVSWYQQALGQGPQFIFQYYREEENGRGNFPPRFSGLQFPNYSSELNVNALELDDSALYLCASQVGTAGNTIYFGEGSWLTVV.

This chain uses TRBV7-8 with TRBJ2-5; 8 nucleotides line up with TRBD1. Germline V gene lookup returns CDR1 SGHVS and CDR2 FQNEAQ. Unmatched junction bases numbered 1, after V lost 3 bases and J lost 1 base. The CDR3 extends over 14 amino acids. CDR3 DNA: TGTGCCAGCAGCTTTGGACAGGGCCAAGAGACCCAGTACTTC. Protein sequence: CASSFGQGQETQYF.

V gene TRBV18 combines with J gene TRBJ2-4, with 12 bases lining up with TRBD2. The length of the CDR3 is 18 residues. Per germline, CDR1 KGHSH and CDR2 LQKENI. Trimming took 4 bases from V and 0 from J; bases not matched to a gene: 7. The CDR3 protein is CASSQPGGLAGAKNIQYF. The CDR3 DNA is TGTGCCAGCTCACAACCGGGGGGACTAGCGGGAGCCAAAAACATTCAGTACTTC.

The V and J genes are TRBV28 and TRBJ1-5, with D hard to call. This CDR3 is built from 14 residues. Trimming shortened V by 5 bases and J by 1 base, and 9 bases separated the two germline ends. Germline V gene lookup returns CDR1 MDHEN and CDR2 SYDVKM. CDR3 sequence reads: CASSLSSSNQPQHF. In DNA, the CDR3 is TGTGCCAGCAGTCTATCGTCCAGCAATCAGCCCCAGCATTTT. Full variable domain (rest looked up from reference TRBV28 and TRBJ1-5): DVKVTQSSRYLVKRTGEKVFLECVQDMDHENMFWYRQDPGLGLRLIYFSYDVKMKEKGDIPEGYSVSREKKERFSLILESASTNQTSMYLCASSLSSSNQPQHFGDGTRLSIL.

J is TRBJ1-1 and V is TRBV12-3 or TRBV12-4; maybe TRBD1 (5 bases). CDR3 length: 13 amino acids. Trimming shortened V by 3 bases and J by 4 bases, and 9 bases separated the two germline ends. The CDR3 DNA follows: TGTGCCAGCAGTTTTCAGGGCGGCACTGAAGCTTTCTTT. Translation gives CASSFQGGTEAFF.

This chain uses TRBV6-2 or TRBV6-3 with TRBJ1-1; TRBD1 is a possible D gene (5 bases). Germline V lookup: CDR1 MNHEY, CDR2 SVGEGT. Trimming shortened V by 5 bases and J by 0 bases, and 7 bases separated the two germline ends. This CDR3 has 13 residues. In DNA, the CDR3 is TGTGCCAGCAGTATGACAGTGAACACTGAAGCTTTCTTT. Translating it yields CASSMTVNTEAFF.

The chain couples TRBV5-6 to TRBJ1-4, with TRBD1 matching over 9 bases. Germline-derived CDR1 and CDR2 are SGHDT and YYEEEE. V dropped 5 bases and J dropped 15; count of bases not matched to a gene: 11. The CDR3 is made up of 13 amino acids. Here the CDR3 DNA reads TGTGCCAGCAGAATAACCGGGACAGGGAGAATGTTTTTT. The encoded protein is CASRITGTGRMFF.

The chain combines TRBV30 with TRBJ2-3; tentative D call: TRBD1 (5 bases). Germline values: CDR1 GTSNPN, CDR2 SVGIG (reference sequence). V was cut by 7 bases and J by 5 bases, with 25 bases left in between. The CDR3 is made up of 16 amino acids. In DNA, the CDR3 is TGTGCCTTCAGTGGGTTGGGGCAGGGTGTAAGAGATACGCAGTATTTT. Amino acids: CAFSGLGQGVRDTQYF.

V usage is TRBV3-1 (or the pseudogene TRBV3-2) and J usage is TRBJ2-2; D remains ambiguous. CDR3 length: 13 amino acids. The germline V gene encodes CDR1 LGHDT and CDR2 YNNKEL (reference sequence). V was trimmed by 2 bases and J by 6 bases, leaving 7 bases between them. The CDR3 sequence: CASSQLSPGELFF. CDR3 nucleotide sequence: TGTGCCAGCAGCCAACTTTCCCCCGGGGAGCTGTTTTTT.

This CDR3 is CASSQGLTNTGELFF. The CDR3 DNA reads as TGTGCCAGCAGCCAAGGACTTACGAACACCGGGGAGCTGTTTTTT. V gene TRBV3-1 (or the pseudogene TRBV3-2) combines with J gene TRBJ2-2; D gene uncertain. The germline V gene encodes CDR1 LGHDT and CDR2 YNNKEL (reference sequence). Trimming shortened V by 1 base and J by 0 bases, and 6 bases separated the two germline ends. The CDR3 extends over 15 amino acids.

The CDR3 nucleotides read TGCGCCAGCAGCCCCGGACTAGCGGGAGGCTCGGGACAAGAGACCCAGTACTTC. It yields the protein CASSPGLAGGSGQETQYF. The rearrangement uses TRBV5-1 and TRBJ2-5; 14 bases are shared with TRBD2. The CDR3 runs 18 residues. V was pared by 4 bases and J by 2 bases, with 10 bases of the junction left unmatched. Germline loops: CDR1 SGHRS, CDR2 YFSETQ.

This clone appeared once. V is TRBV18 and J is TRBJ1-1; the D is unclear. Between the trimmed V and J ends, which lost 2 bases and 5 bases, there was a span of 9 bases. Germline V gene data show CDR1 as KGHSH and CDR2 as LQKENI. The CDR3 spans 13 residues. This chain's CDR3 is CASSPTGWTEAFF. The CDR3 DNA is TGTGCCAGCTCACCAACGGGGTGGACTGAAGCTTTCTTT.

The V call is TRBV25-1, the J call TRBJ2-1, with TRBD2 matching 13 bases. Looked up from germline, CDR1 is MGHDK and CDR2 is SYGVNS. Losses at the gene ends were 6 bases for V and 8 bases for J; bases not matched to a gene: 10. The CDR3 covers 16 residues. This chain's CDR3 is CASSQPGLAGLDEQFF. The CDR3 DNA reads TGTGCCAGCAGCCAACCGGGACTAGCGGGACTCGATGAGCAGTTCTTC. The full variable domain, with the rest looked up from reference TRBV25-1 and TRBJ2-1, is EADIYQTPRYLVIGTGKKITLECSQTMGHDKMYWYQQDPGMELHLIHYSYGVNSTEKGDLSSESTVSRIRTEHFPLTLESARPSHTSQYLCASSQPGLAGLDEQFFGPGTRLTVL.

This clone was counted only a few times. The chain joins TRBV24-1 to TRBJ2-2, with a tentative D call TRBD1 (5 bases). This CDR3 is 16 amino acids long. The V and J ends lost 2 bases and 5 bases respectively, with 14 bases between them. Germline CDR1 reads KGHDR; CDR2 reads SFDVKD. CDR3 DNA: TGTGCCACCAGTGATTCTTCGCAGGGTATGACCGGGGAGCTGTTTTTT. It yields the protein CATSDSSQGMTGELFF.

The genes are TRBV12-5 and TRBJ2-3; D is perhaps TRBD2 (5 bases). V was cut by 6 bases and J by 1 base, with 8 bases left in between. The V gene's germline CDR1 is LGHNT and CDR2 FRNRAP. CDR3 size: 13 residues. As DNA, the CDR3 is TGTGCTAGTGGGATTAGCGGCACAGATACGCAGTATTTT. Its protein is CASGISGTDTQYF.